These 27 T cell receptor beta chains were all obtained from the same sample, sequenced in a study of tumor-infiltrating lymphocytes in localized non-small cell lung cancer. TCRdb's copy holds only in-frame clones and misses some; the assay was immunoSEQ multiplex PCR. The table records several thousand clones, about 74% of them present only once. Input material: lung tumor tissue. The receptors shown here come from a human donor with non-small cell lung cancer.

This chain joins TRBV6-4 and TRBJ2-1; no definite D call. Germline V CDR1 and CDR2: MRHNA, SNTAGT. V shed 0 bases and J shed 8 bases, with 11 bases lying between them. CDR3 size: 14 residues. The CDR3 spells CASSDSGSGHEQFF. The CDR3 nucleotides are TGTGCCAGCAGTGACTCAGGGTCGGGCCATGAGCAGTTCTTC.

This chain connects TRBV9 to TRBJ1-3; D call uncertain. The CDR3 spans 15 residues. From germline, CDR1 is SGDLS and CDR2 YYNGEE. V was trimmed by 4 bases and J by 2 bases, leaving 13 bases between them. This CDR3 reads CASSPSEGAGNTIYF. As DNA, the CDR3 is TGTGCCAGCAGCCCCTCCGAGGGAGCTGGAAACACCATATATTTT. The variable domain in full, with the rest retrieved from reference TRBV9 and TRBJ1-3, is DSGVTQTPKHLITATGQRVTLRCSPRSGDLSVYWYQQSLDQGLQFLIQYYNGEERAKGNILERFSAQQFPDLHSELNLSSLELGDSALYFCASSPSEGAGNTIYFGEGSWLTVV.

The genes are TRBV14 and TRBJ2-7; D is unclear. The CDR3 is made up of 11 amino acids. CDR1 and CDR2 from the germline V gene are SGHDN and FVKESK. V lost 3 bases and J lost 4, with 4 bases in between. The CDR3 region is CASSQGYEQYF. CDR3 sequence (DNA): TGTGCCAGCAGCCAGGGGTACGAGCAGTACTTC.

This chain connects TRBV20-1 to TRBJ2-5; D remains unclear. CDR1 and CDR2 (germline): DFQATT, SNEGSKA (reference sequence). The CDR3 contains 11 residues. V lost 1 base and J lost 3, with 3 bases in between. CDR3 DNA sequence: TGCAGTGCTAGAGGGAAAGAGACCCAGTACTTC. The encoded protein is CSARGKETQYF.

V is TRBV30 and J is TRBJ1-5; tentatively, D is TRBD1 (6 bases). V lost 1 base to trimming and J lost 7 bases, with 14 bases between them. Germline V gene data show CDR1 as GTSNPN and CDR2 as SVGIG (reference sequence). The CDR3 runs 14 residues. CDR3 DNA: TGTGCCTGGAGTGGCTTTGGGGGCGAACAGCCCCAGCATTTT. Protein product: CAWSGFGGEQPQHF.

The CDR3 coding sequence is TGCAGCGCCCGCCGGGACAGAGCTAACTATGGCTACACCTTC. This sequence encodes CSARRDRANYGYTF. The chain links TRBV29-1 to TRBJ1-2, with 7 bases aligning to TRBD1. V was pared by 7 bases and J by 0 bases, with 8 bases of the junction left unmatched. This CDR3 contains 14 residues. The germline V gene encodes CDR1 SQVTM and CDR2 ANQGSEA.

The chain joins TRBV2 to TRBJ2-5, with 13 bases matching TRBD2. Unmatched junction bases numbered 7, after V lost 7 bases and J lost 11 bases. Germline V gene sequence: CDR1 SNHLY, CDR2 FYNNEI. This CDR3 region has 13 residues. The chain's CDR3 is CASNGLAGVRQYF. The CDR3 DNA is TGTGCCAGCAATGGACTAGCGGGAGTGAGGCAGTACTTC.

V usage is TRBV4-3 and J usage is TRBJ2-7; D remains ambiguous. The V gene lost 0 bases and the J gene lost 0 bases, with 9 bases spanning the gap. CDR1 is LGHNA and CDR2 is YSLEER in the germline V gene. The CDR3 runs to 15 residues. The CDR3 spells CASSQDRTASYEQYF. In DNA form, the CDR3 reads TGCGCCAGCAGCCAAGATAGAACAGCCTCCTACGAGCAGTACTTC.

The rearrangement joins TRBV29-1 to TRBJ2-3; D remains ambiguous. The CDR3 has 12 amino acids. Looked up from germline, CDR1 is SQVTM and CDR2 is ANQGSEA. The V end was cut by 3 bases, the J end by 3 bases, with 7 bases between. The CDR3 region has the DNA TGCAGCGTTGAGCCAACGACAGATACGCAGTATTTT. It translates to CSVEPTTDTQYF.

The CDR3 region has the DNA TGTGCCATCAGCTCTTCTCCGGGACTAGCGGGAGGGGACACCGGGGAGCTGTTTTTT. Translated: CAISSSPGLAGGDTGELFF. The chain couples TRBV10-3 to TRBJ2-2, with TRBD2 identical over 16 bases. V lost 6 bases, J lost 3 bases, and 10 bases stayed unmatched. Germline CDR1 and CDR2: ENHRY and SYGVKD. This CDR3 spans 19 amino acids.

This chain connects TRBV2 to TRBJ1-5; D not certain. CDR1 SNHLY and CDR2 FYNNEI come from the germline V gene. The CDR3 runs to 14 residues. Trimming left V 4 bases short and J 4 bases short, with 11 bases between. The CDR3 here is CASSGSQANQPQHF. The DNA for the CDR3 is TGTGCCAGCAGTGGATCTCAGGCGAATCAGCCCCAGCATTTT.

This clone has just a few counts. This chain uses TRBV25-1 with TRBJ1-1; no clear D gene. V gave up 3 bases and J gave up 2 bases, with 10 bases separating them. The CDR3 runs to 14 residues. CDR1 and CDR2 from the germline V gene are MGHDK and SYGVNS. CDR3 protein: CASSEDLINTEAFF. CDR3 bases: TGTGCCAGCAGTGAGGATCTGATTAACACTGAAGCTTTCTTT.

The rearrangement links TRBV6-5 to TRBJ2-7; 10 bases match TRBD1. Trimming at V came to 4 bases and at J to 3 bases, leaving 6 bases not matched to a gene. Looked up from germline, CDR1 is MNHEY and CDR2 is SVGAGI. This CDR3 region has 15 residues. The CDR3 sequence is CASSSPGQGVYEQYF. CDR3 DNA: TGTGCCAGCAGTTCCCCTGGACAGGGGGTCTACGAGCAGTACTTC.

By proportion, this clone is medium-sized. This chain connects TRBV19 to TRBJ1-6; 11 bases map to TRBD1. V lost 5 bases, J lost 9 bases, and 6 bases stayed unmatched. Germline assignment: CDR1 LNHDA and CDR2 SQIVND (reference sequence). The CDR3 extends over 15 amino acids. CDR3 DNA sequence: TGTGCCAGTAGTTTGGGACAGGGGGATCTTTCACCCCTCCACTTT. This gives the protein CASSLGQGDLSPLHF.

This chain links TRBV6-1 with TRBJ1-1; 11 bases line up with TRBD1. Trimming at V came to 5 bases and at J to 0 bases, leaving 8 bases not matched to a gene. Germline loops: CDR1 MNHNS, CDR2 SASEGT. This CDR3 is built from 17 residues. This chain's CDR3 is CASSQGQGATLNTEAFF. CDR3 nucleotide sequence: TGTGCCAGCAGTCAAGGACAGGGGGCGACATTGAACACTGAAGCTTTCTTT.

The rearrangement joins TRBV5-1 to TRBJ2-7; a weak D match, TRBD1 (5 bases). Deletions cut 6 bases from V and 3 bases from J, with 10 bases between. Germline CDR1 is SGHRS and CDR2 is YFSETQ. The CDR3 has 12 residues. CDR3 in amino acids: CASTQDNYEQYF. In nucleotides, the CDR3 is TGCGCCAGCACCCAGGACAACTACGAGCAGTACTTC.

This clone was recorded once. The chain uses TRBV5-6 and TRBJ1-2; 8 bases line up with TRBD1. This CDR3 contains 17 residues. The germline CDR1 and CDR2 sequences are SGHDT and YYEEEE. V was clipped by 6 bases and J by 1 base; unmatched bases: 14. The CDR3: CASTQGASILLNYGYTF. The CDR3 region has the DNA TGTGCCAGCACCCAGGGGGCCTCTATCCTACTTAACTATGGCTACACCTTC.

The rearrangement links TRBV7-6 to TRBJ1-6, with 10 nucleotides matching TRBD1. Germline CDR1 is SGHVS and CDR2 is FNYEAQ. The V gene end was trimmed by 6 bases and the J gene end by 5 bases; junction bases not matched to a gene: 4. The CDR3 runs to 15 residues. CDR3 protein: CASRPGTGDNSPLHF. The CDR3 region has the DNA TGTGCCAGCAGACCCGGGACAGGGGATAATTCACCCCTCCACTTT.

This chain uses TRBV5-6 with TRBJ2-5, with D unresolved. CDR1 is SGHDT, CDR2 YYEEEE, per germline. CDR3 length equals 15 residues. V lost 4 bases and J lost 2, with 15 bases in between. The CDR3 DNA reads TGTGCCAGCAGCCACTCTAGAGTACGACAAGAGACCCAGTACTTC. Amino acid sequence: CASSHSRVRQETQYF.

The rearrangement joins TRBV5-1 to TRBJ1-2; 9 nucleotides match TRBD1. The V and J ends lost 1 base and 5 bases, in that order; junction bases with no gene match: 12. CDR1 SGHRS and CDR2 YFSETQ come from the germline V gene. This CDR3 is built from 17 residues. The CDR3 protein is CASSLQDRGNREYGYTF. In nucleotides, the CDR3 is TGCGCCAGCAGCTTGCAGGACAGGGGAAATAGGGAGTATGGCTACACCTTC.

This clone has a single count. CDR3 protein: CASSLGGQGSNQPQHF. The CDR3 DNA follows: TGTGCCAGCAGCTTGGGAGGACAGGGAAGCAATCAGCCCCAGCATTTT. The chain is built from TRBV5-4 and TRBJ1-5; 8 nucleotides match TRBD1. Germline loops: CDR1 SGHNT, CDR2 YYREEE (reference sequence). Germline trimming cut 0 bases from V and 1 base from J; bases unmatched to any gene: 3. The CDR3 is 16 amino acids.

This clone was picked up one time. Here the CDR3 DNA reads TGTGCCAGCATCTTCCGGGGGGCAGATGGCTACACCTTC. Its translation: CASIFRGADGYTF. The chain couples TRBV28 to TRBJ1-2, with a possible D match to TRBD1 (6 bases). The CDR3 totals 13 residues. V was pared by 7 bases and J by 6 bases, with 15 bases between. The germline gives CDR1 MDHEN, CDR2 SYDVKM.

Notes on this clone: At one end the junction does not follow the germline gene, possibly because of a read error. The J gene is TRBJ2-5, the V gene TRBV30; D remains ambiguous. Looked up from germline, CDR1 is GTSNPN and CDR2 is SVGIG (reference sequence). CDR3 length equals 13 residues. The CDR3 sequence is CAWSRTAQGTQYF. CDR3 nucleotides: TGTGCCTGGAGTCGGACCGCCCAAGGGACCCAGTACTTC.

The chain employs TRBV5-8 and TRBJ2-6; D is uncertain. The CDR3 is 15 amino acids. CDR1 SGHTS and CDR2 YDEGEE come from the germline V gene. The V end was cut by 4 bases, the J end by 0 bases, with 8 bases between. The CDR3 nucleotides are TGTGCCAGCAGCCGGGCCCCCTCTGGGGCCAACGTCCTGACTTTC. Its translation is CASSRAPSGANVLTF.

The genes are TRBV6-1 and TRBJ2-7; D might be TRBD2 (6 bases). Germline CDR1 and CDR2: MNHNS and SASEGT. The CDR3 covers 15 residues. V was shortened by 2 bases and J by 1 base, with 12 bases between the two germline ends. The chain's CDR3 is CASSESLGGSYEQYF. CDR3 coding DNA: TGTGCCAGCAGTGAAAGTTTGGGGGGTTCCTACGAGCAGTACTTC.

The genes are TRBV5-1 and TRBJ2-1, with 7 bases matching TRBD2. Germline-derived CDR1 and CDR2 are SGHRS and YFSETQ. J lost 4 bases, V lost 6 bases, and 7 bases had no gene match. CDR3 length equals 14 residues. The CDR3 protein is CASKGDYTYNEQFF. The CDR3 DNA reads TGCGCCAGCAAAGGGGACTATACTTACAATGAGCAGTTCTTC.

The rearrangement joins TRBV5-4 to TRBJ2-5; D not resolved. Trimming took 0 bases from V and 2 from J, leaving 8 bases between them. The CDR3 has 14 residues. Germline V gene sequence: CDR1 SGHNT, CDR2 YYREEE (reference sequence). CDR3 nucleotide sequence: TGTGCCAGCAGCTTGGGGAACGGACAAGAGACCCAGTACTTC. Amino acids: CASSLGNGQETQYF.